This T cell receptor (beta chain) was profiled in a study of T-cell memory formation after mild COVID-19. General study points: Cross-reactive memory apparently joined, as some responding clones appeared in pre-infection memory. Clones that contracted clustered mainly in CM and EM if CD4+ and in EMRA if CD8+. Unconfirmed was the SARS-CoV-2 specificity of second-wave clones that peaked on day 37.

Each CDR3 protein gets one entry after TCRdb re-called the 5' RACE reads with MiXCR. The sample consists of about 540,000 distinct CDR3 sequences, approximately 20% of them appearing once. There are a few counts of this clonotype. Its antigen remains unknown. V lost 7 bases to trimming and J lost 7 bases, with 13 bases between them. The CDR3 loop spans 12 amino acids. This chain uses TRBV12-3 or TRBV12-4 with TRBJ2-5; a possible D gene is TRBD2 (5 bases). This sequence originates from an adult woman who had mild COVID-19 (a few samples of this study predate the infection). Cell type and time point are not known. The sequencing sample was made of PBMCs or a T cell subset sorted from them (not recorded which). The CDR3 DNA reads TGTGCCAGCAACAAAGAAGGAGGGACCCAGTACTTC. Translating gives CASNKEGGTQYF.